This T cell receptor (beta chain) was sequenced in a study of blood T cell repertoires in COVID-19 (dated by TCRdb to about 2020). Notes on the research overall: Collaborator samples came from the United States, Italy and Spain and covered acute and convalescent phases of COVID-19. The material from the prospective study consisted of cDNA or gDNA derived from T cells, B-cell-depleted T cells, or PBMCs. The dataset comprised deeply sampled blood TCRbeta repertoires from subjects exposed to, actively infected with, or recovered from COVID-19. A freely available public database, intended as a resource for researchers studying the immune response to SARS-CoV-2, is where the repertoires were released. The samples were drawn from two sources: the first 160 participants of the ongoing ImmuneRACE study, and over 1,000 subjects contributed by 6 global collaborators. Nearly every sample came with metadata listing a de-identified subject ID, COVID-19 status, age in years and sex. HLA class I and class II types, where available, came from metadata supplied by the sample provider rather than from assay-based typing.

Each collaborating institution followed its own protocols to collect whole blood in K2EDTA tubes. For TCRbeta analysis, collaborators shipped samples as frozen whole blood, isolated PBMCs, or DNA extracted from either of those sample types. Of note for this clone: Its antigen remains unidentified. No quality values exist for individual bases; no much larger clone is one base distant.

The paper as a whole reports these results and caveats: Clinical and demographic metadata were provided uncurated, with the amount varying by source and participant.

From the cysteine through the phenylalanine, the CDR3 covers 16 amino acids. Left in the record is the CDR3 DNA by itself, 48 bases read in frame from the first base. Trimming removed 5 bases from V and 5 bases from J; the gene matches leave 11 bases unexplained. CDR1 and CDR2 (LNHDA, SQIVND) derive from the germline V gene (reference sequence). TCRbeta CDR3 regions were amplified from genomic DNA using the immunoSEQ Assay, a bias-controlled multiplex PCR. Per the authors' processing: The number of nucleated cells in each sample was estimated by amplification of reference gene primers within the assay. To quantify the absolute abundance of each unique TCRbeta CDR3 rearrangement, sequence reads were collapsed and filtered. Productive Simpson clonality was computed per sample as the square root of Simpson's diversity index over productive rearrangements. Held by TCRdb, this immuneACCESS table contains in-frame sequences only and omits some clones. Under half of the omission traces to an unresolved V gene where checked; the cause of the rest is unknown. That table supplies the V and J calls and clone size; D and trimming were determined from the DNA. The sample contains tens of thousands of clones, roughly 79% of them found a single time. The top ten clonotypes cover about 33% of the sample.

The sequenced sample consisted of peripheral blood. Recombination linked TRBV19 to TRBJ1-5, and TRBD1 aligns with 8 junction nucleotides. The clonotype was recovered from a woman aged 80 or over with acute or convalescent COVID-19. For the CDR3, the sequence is CASSRFGQGWDQPQHF. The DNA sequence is TGTGCCAGTAGTCGGTTCGGACAGGGTTGGGATCAGCCCCAGCATTTT.